Each of the 13 T cell receptor beta chains below was sequenced from the same sample in a study of graft-versus-host responses after intestinal transplantation. Produced via immunoSEQ multiplex PCR; TCRdb's table is partial and in-frame only. Of some 110,000 clones listed, roughly nine tenths are singletons. What these receptors recognize is not known. Sequencing was performed on unstimulated CD4+ T cells sorted from spleen or lymph node cells, taken before transplant. The receptors here all came from a human donor who was the organ donor for an intestinal transplant.

The chain joins TRBV18 to TRBJ2-1, with 14 nucleotides matching TRBD2. This CDR3 spans 14 amino acids. Germline assignment: CDR1 KGHSH and CDR2 LQKENI. The V gene end was trimmed by 3 bases and the J gene end by 12 bases; junction bases not matched to a gene: 4. Here the CDR3 reads CASSPGTSGRRQFF. CDR3 bases: TGTGCCAGCTCACCTGGGACTAGCGGGAGAAGGCAGTTCTTC.

This rearrangement joins TRBV30 to TRBJ2-4; D call uncertain. CDR1 is GTSNPN, CDR2 SVGIG, per germline (reference sequence). V was shortened by 3 bases and J by 11 bases, with 17 bases between the two germline ends. This CDR3 comprises 13 residues. The CDR3 reads CAWSAGPGVLQYF. CDR3 in DNA: TGTGCCTGGAGCGCCGGGCCAGGTGTCCTTCAGTACTTC.

Only a few counts were recorded for this clone. This chain joins TRBV6-1 and TRBJ2-7; either TRBD1 or TRBD2 may supply D (5 bases each). V gave up 6 bases and J gave up 8 bases, with 14 bases separating them. The V gene's germline CDR1 is MNHNS and CDR2 SASEGT. The CDR3 is 12 residues long. This CDR3 reads CASRAGTPKQYF. For the CDR3, the DNA is TGTGCCAGCAGGGCTGGGACGCCTAAGCAGTACTTC.

The rearrangement uses TRBV2 and TRBJ2-1; D is uncertain. The CDR3 covers 16 residues. Per the germline V gene, CDR1 is SNHLY and CDR2 is FYNNEI. Trimming removed 6 bases at V and 0 bases at J, with 15 bases between. CDR3 amino acids: CASSFRAGSSYNEQFF. CDR3 in DNA: TGTGCCAGCAGCTTTAGGGCCGGCAGCTCCTACAATGAGCAGTTCTTC.

The chain employs TRBV2 and TRBJ2-2, with D possibly matching TRBD2 (7 bases). The V gene lost 4 bases and the J gene lost 5 bases, with 11 bases spanning the gap. This CDR3 has 14 residues. CDR1 and CDR2 from the germline V gene are SNHLY and FYNNEI. This CDR3 reads CASSGGGRTGELFF. The DNA of the CDR3 is TGTGCCAGCAGTGGGGGGGGCCGGACCGGGGAGCTGTTTTTT.

The chain uses TRBV25-1 and TRBJ1-1; no firm D call. CDR1 and CDR2 (germline): MGHDK, SYGVNS. Trimming cost V 1 base and J 5 bases, with 14 bases left between them. The CDR3 is made up of 15 amino acids. Here the CDR3 DNA reads TGTGCCAGCAGTGAATTATTCGAGGGATATACTGAAGCTTTCTTT. Amino acids: CASSELFEGYTEAFF. The variable domain in full, with the rest retrieved from reference TRBV25-1 and TRBJ1-1, is EADIYQTPRYLVIGTGKKITLECSQTMGHDKMYWYQQDPGMELHLIHYSYGVNSTEKGDLSSESTVSRIRTEHFPLTLESARPSHTSQYLCASSELFEGYTEAFFGQGTRLTVV.

This chain uses TRBV27 with TRBJ1-1; D might be TRBD1 (5 bases). The V end lost 3 bases, the J end lost 6 bases, and 11 bases lay between the germline ends. Germline V gene data show CDR1 as MNHEY and CDR2 as SMNVEV (reference sequence). The CDR3 runs 13 residues. CDR3 amino acids: CASSFRGMAEAFF. Written as DNA, the CDR3 is TGTGCCAGCAGTTTTAGGGGAATGGCTGAAGCTTTCTTT.

This clone showed up just once. The chain couples TRBV5-4 to TRBJ1-2; TRBD1 agrees at 8 bases. Trimming at V came to 2 bases and at J to 4 bases, leaving 4 bases not matched to a gene. The CDR3 has 14 amino acids. CDR1 SGHNT and CDR2 YYREEE come from the germline V gene (reference sequence). The CDR3 sequence is CASSLDRGSYGYTF. CDR3 DNA sequence: TGTGCCAGCAGCTTAGACAGGGGAAGCTATGGCTACACCTTC.

The table lists this clone with a count of one. J is TRBJ1-1 and V is TRBV19; D is perhaps TRBD1 (5 bases). CDR1 and CDR2 (germline): LNHDA, SQIVND (reference sequence). The V and J ends lost 4 bases and 4 bases respectively, with 10 bases between them. This CDR3 spans 13 amino acids. The CDR3 reads CASSTVGGTEAFF. CDR3 DNA: TGTGCCAGTAGTACGGTGGGGGGCACTGAAGCTTTCTTT. Full variable domain (remainder filled in from reference TRBV19 and TRBJ1-1): DGGITQSPKYLFRKEGQNVTLSCEQNLNHDAMYWYRQDPGQGLRLIYYSQIVNDFQKGDIAEGYSVSREKKESFPLTVTSAQKNPTAFYLCASSTVGGTEAFFGQGTRLTVV.

This clone has only one observation. V gene TRBV4-1 combines with J gene TRBJ2-1; D is unclear. The ends were cut back, 1 base at V and 9 bases at J, with 13 bases in the middle. CDR1 and CDR2 from the germline V gene are MGHRA and YSYEKL. This CDR3 has 14 amino acids. The CDR3 here is CASSQARSPAEQFF. CDR3 nucleotide sequence: TGCGCCAGCAGCCAAGCTCGGTCGCCGGCTGAGCAGTTCTTC.

The rearrangement joins TRBV6-6 to TRBJ1-5; 7 bases are shared with TRBD1. This CDR3 comprises 14 residues. The V segment lost 2 bases and the J segment 4 bases; nucleotides outside the gene matches: 2. Germline V gene lookup returns CDR1 MNHNY and CDR2 SVGAGI (reference sequence). The CDR3 sequence is CASSYGQENQPQHF. In nucleotides, the CDR3 is TGTGCCAGCAGTTACGGACAGGAAAATCAGCCCCAGCATTTT.

Turning to this clone: The sample has other DNA sequences that encode this CDR3 too. The rearrangement uses TRBV6-6 and TRBJ1-3; D remains unclear. Trimming removed 6 bases from V and 4 bases from J, with 16 bases in between. Germline CDR1 and CDR2: MNHNY and SVGAGI (reference sequence). The CDR3 loop spans 15 amino acids. CDR3 loop: CASSQRGLTGNTIYF. DNA of the CDR3: TGTGCCAGCAGCCAAAGAGGGCTTACGGGAAACACCATATATTTT.

This clone was detected only once. V is TRBV6-5 and J is TRBJ2-7; possible D gene TRBD2, 6 bases. This CDR3 has 15 residues. V lost 7 bases and J lost 3, with 19 bases in between. Germline V gene data show CDR1 as MNHEY and CDR2 as SVGAGI. DNA for the CDR3: TGTGCCAGCACGCGCACAACGGTCGGGGGCTACGAGCAGTACTTC. Amino acids: CASTRTTVGGYEQYF.